Many counts were recorded for the clone carrying this TCR beta chain. The junction departs from the called germline gene at one end, perhaps through a read error. With a J-beta primer mix and a sample-barcoded 5' primer, a second PCR ran roughly 6 to 11 cycles. Each cDNA molecule carried a tag from a template-switch adaptor that contained 12 random nucleotides. TCRdb analysed the 5' RACE reads with MiXCR anew, one entry per CDR3 protein. The sample lists some 800,000 distinct CDR3 sequences, around 43% seen once, with about a fifth in the top ten. The data derive from a study of blood T cells in healthy people across ages. Study in general: Per every two T cells, about one barcoded beta molecule was captured by template switching.

The CDR3 covers 11 residues. Germline V gives CDR1 MDHEN, CDR2 SYDVKM. The specimen sequenced was blood. The chain employs TRBV28 and TRBJ2-7; D remains ambiguous. The clonotype originates from a man in his sixties in good health. The CDR3, as DNA: TGCGCCAGCAGCCTCTCGGGCGAGCAGTACTTC. This translates into CASSLSGEQYF.